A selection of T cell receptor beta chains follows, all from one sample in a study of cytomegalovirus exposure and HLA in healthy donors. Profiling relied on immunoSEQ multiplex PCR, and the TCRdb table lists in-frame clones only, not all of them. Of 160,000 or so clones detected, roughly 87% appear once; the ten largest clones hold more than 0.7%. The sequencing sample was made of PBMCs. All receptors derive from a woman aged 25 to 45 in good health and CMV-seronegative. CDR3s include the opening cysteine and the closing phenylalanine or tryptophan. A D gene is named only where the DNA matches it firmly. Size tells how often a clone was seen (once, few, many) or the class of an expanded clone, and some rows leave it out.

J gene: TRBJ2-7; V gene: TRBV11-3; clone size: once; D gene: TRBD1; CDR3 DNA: TGTGCCAGCAGCTTAGGTGCAGGGGGCTCCTACGAGCAGTACTTC; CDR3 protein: CASSLGAGGSYEQYF
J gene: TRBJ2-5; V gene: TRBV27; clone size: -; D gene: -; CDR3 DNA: TGTGCCAGTAGTTTCCACCAGGGGACCCAGTACTTC; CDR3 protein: CASSFHQGTQYF
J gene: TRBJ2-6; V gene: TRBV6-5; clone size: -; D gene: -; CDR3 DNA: TGTGCCAGCAGTTACTTTAGGGGATCTGGGGCCAACGTCCTGACTTTC; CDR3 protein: CASSYFRGSGANVLTF
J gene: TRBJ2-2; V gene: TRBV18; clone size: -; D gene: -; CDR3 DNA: TGTGCCAGCTCACCAGATAGAACGAACACCGGGGAGCTGTTTTTT; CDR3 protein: CASSPDRTNTGELFF
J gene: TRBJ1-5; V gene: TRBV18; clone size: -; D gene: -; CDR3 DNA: TGTGCCAGCTCACCCCAGGGGAATAGCAATCAGCCCCAGCATTTT; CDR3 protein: CASSPQGNSNQPQHF
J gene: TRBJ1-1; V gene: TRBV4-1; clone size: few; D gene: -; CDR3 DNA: TGCGCCAGCAGCCAATCCAGGGTTACTGAAGCTTTCTTT; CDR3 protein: CASSQSRVTEAFF
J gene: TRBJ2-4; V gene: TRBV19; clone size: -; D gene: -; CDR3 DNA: TGTGCCAGTAGTATCAGGGCAGGGGAGTTAGCCAAAAACATTCAGTACTTC; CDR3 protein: CASSIRAGELAKNIQYF
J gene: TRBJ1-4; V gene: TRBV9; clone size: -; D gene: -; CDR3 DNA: TGTGCCAGCAGCGTAGCGGGAGGCTGGCAAGAAAAACTGTTTTTT; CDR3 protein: CASSVAGGWQEKLFF
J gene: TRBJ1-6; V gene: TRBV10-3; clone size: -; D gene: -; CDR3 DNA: TGTGCCATCAGTAATCGGACTTCGTCCTATAATTCACCCCTCCACTTT; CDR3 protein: CAISNRTSSYNSPLHF
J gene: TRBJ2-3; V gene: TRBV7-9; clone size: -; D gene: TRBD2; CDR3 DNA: TGTGCCAGCAGCACCCGGACTAGCGGGAGAGCAGATACGCAGTATTTT; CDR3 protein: CASSTRTSGRADTQYF
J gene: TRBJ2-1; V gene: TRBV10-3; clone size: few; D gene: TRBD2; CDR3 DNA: TGTGCCACGGGACCTGGACTAGCGGGGGCACGGACCAATGAGCAGTTCTTC; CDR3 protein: CATGPGLAGARTNEQFF
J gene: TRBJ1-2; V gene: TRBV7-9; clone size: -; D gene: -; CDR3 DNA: TGTGCCAGCAGCCCAGGGGAGTACTATGGCTACACCTTC; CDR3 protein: CASSPGEYYGYTF
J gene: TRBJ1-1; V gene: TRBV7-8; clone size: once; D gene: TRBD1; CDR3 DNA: TGTGCCAGCAGCCAAATTCCGGGACAGGGAACTGAAGCTTTCTTT; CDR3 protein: CASSQIPGQGTEAFF
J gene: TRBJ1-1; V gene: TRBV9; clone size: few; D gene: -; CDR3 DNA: TGTGCCAGCAGCGTATCAGGAACCTTCACTGAAGCTTTCTTT; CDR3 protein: CASSVSGTFTEAFF
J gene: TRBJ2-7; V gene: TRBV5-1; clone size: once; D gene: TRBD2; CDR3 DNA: TGCGCCACCTCCCCTAAGGGGGCTAGCGGGAGTTACGAGCAGTACTTC; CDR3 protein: CATSPKGASGSYEQYF
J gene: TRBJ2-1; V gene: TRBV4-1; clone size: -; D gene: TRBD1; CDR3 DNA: TGCGCCAGCGCTGGGACAGGGAAATGGAATGAGCAGTTCTTC; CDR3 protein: CASAGTGKWNEQFF
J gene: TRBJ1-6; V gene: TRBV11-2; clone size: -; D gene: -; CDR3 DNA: TGTGCCAGCAGCTTAGGGCGGAGCTATAATTCACCCCTCCACTTT; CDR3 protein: CASSLGRSYNSPLHF
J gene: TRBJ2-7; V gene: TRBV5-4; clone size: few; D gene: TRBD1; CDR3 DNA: TGTGCCAGCAGCAACCGACAGGGGCACGAGCAGTACTTC; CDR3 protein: CASSNRQGHEQYF
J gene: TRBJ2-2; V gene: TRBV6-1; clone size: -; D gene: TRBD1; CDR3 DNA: TGTGCCAGCAGTGAAAAGACAGGGATCACCGGGGAGCTGTTTTTT; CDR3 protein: CASSEKTGITGELFF
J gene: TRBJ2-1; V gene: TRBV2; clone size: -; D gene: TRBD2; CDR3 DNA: TGTGCCAGCAGCGGCCTCGGGGGGGCATCCTACAATGAGCAGTTCTTC; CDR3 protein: CASSGLGGASYNEQFF
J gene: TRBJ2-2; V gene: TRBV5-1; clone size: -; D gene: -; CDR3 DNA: TGCGCCAGCAGCTTGACCAGCGGAGTCAACACCGGGGAGCTGTTTTTT; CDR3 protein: CASSLTSGVNTGELFF
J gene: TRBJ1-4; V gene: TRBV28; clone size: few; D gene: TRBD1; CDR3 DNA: TGTGCCAGCAGTCCGACCCGGGACAGGGGTTTT; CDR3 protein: CASSPTRDRGF
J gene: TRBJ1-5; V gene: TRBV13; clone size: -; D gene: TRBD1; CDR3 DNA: TGTGCCAGCAGCCCTGGACAGGGATCTCAGCCCCAGCATTTT; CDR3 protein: CASSPGQGSQPQHF
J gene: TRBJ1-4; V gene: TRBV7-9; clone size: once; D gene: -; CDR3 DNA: TGTGCCAGCAGCTTAGATTCCCGGGGAACTAATGAAAAACTGTTTTTT; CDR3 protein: CASSLDSRGTNEKLFF
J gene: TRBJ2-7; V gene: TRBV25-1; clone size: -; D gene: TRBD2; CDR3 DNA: TGTGCCAGCAGTGGCCCCGGACTAGCGGGCGAGCAGTACTTC; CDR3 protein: CASSGPGLAGEQYF
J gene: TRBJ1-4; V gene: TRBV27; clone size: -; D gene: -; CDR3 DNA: TGTGCCAGCATGGAATTGGCACCACTGAGGGAAAAACTGTTTTTT; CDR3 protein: CASMELAPLREKLFF
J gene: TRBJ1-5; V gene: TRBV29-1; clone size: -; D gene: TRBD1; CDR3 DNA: TGCAGCGTTGCCGACAGGGCTGGGGATCAGCCCCAGCATTTT; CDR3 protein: CSVADRAGDQPQHF
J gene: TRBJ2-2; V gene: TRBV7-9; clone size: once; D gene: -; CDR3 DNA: TGTGCCAGCAGCTTGGACAGTTTAATAAACACCGGGGAGCTGTTTTTT; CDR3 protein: CASSLDSLINTGELFF
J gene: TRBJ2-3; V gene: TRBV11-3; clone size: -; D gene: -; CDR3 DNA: TGTGCCAGCAGCTTGGGGCGAGCTAGCACAGATACGCAGTATTTT; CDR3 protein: CASSLGRASTDTQYF
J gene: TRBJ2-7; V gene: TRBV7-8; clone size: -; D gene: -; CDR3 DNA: TGTGCCAGCAGCGCCGGTCCCGAGCAGTACTTC; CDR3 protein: CASSAGPEQYF
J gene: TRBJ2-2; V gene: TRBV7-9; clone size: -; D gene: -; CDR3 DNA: TGTGCCAGCAGCTTCGGGTGGGCCGGGGAGCTGTTTTTT; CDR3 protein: CASSFGWAGELFF
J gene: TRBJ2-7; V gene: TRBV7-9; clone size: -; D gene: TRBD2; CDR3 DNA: TGTGCCAGCAGCTTTCCGGGGAGGGCGTACGAGCAGTACTTC; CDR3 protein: CASSFPGRAYEQYF
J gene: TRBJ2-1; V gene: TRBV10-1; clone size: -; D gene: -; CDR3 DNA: TGCGCCAGCAGTCCGGGGGGCCTAACCTACAATGAGCAGTTCTTC; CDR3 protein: CASSPGGLTYNEQFF
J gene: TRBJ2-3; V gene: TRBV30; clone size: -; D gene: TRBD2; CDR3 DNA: TGTGCCTGGAGCGCGGGAGGGGCAGATACGCAGTATTTT; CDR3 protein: CAWSAGGADTQYF
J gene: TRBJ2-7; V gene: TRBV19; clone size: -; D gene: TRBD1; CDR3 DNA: TGTGCCAGTAGTATAGGGGACAGGGAGCAATACGAGCAGTACTTC; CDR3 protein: CASSIGDREQYEQYF
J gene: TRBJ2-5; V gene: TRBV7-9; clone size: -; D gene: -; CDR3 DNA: TGTGCCAGCAGCTCACGACCGGACCGGGGGAGAGAGACCCAGTACTTC; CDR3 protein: CASSSRPDRGRETQYF
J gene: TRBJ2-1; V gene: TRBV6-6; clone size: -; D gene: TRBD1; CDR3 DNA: TGTGCCAGCAGACCGGGACAGATTACCTACAATGAGCAGTTCTTC; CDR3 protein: CASRPGQITYNEQFF
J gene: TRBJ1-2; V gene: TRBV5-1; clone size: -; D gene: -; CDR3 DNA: TGCGCCAGCAGCTTGGGTGCCTATCGGAACTATGGCTACACCTTC; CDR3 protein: CASSLGAYRNYGYTF
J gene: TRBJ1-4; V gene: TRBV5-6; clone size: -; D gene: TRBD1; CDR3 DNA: TGTGCCAGCAGCCCGGGACAGGGGGCTTTTGAAAAACTGTTTTTT; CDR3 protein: CASSPGQGAFEKLFF
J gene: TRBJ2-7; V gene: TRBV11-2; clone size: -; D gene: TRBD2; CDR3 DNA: TGTGCCAGCAGCTTAGGAGCGGGAGGAGTCGTCTACGAGCAGTACTTC; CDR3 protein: CASSLGAGGVVYEQYF
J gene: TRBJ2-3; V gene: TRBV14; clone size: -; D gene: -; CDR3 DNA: TGTGCCAGCAGCCAAGAACCCAGGGCCGATACGCAGTATTTT; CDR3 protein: CASSQEPRADTQYF
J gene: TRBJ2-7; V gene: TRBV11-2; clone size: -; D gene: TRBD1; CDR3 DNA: TGTGCCAGCAGCTTACTGACCGGGACAGGGACCCACGAGCAGTACTTC; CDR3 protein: CASSLLTGTGTHEQYF